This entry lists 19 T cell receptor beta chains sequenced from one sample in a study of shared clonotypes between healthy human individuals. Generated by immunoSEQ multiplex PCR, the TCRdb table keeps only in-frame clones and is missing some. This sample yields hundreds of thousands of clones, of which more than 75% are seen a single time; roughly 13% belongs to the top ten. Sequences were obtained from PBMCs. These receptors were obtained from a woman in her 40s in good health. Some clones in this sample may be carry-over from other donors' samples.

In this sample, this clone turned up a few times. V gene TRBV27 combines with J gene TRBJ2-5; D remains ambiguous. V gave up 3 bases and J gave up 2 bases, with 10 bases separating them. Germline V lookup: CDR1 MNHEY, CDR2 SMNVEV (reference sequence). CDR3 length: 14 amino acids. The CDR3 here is CASSFRAEQETQYF. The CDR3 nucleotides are TGTGCCAGCAGTTTTAGGGCAGAGCAAGAGACCCAGTACTTC.

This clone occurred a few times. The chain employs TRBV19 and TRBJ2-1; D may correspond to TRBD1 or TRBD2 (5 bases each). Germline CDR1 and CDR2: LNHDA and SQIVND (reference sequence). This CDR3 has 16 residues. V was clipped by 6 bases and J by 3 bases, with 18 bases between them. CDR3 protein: CASSTEGQGNYNEQFF. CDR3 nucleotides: TGTGCCAGTAGCACTGAGGGTCAGGGCAACTACAATGAGCAGTTCTTC. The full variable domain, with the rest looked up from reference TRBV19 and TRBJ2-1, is DGGITQSPKYLFRKEGQNVTLSCEQNLNHDAMYWYRQDPGQGLRLIYYSQIVNDFQKGDIAEGYSVSREKKESFPLTVTSAQKNPTAFYLCASSTEGQGNYNEQFFGPGTRLTVL.

CDR3 sequence reads: CASSLAPSWVYEQYF. The DNA of the CDR3 is TGTGCCAGCAGCTTGGCGCCTAGTTGGGTCTACGAGCAGTACTTC. The rearrangement links TRBV5-6 to TRBJ2-5; D ambiguous. The end of the DNA aligns better with TRBJ2-7, so the J call may be wrong. Germline CDR1 is SGHDT and CDR2 is YYEEEE. There are 15 residues in the CDR3.

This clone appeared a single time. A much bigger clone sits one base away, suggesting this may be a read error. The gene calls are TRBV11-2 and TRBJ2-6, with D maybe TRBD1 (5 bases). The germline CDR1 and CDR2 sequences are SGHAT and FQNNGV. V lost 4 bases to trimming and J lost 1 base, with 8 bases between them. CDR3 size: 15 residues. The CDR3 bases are TGTGCCAGCAGCTCCAGGGAATCTGGGGCCAACGTCCTGACTTTC. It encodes CASSSRESGANVLTF. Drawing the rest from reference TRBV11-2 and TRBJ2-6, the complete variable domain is EAGVAQSPRYKIIEKRQSVAFWCNPISGHATLYWYQQILGQGPKLLIQFQNNGVVDDSQLPKDRFSAERLKGVDSTLKIQPAKLEDSAVYLCASSSRESGANVLTFGAGSRLTVL.

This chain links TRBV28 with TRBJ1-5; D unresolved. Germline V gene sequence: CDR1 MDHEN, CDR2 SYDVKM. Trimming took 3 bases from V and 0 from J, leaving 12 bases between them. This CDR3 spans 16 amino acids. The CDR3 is CASSFGSINSNQPQHF. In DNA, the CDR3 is TGTGCCAGCAGTTTTGGCAGCATTAATAGCAATCAGCCCCAGCATTTT.

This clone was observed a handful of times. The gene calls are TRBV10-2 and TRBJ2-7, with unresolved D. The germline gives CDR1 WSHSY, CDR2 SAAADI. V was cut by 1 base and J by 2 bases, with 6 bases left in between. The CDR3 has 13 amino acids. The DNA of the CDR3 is TGCGCCAGCAGTGAGTGGCAGGCCTACGAGCAGTACTTC. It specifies CASSEWQAYEQYF.

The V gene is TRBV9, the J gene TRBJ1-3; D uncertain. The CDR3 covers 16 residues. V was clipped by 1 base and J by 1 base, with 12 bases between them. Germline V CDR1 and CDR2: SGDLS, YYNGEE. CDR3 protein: CASSVRATISGNTIYF. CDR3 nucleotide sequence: TGTGCCAGCAGCGTACGGGCCACTATTTCTGGAAACACCATATATTTT. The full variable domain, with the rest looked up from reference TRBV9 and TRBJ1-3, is DSGVTQTPKHLITATGQRVTLRCSPRSGDLSVYWYQQSLDQGLQFLIQYYNGEERAKGNILERFSAQQFPDLHSELNLSSLELGDSALYFCASSVRATISGNTIYFGEGSWLTVV.

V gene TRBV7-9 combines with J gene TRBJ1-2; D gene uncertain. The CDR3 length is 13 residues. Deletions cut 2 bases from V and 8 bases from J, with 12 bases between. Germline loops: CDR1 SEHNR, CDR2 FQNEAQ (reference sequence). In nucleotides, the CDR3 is TGTGCCAGCAGCTTAAACCAACCCGAGGGCTACACCTTC. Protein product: CASSLNQPEGYTF.

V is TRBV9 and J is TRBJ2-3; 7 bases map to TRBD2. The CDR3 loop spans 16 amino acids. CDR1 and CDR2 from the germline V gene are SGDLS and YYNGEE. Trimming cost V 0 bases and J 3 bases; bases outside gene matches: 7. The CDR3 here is CASSVGALRETDTQYF. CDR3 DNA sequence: TGTGCCAGCAGCGTAGGTGCTTTGCGGGAGACAGATACGCAGTATTTT. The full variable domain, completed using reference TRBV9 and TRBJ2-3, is DSGVTQTPKHLITATGQRVTLRCSPRSGDLSVYWYQQSLDQGLQFLIQYYNGEERAKGNILERFSAQQFPDLHSELNLSSLELGDSALYFCASSVGALRETDTQYFGPGTRLTVL.

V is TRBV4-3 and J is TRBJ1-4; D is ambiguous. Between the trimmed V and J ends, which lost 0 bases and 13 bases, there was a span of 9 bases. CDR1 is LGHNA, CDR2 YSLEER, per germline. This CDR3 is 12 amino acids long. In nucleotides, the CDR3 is TGCGCCAGCAGCCAAGAGGGTCGGGCACTGTTTTTT. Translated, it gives CASSQEGRALFF.

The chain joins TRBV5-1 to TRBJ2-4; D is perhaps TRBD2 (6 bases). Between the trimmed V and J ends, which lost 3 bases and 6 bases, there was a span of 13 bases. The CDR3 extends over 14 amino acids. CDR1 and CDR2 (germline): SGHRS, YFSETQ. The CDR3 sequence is CASSWGRTGNIQYF. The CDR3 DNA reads TGCGCCAGCAGCTGGGGGAGGACGGGAAACATTCAGTACTTC. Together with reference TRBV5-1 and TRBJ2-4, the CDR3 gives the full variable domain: KAGVTQTPRYLIKTRGQQVTLSCSPISGHRSVSWYQQTPGQGLQFLFEYFSETQRNKGNFPGRFSGRQFSNSRSEMNVSTLELGDSALYLCASSWGRTGNIQYFGAGTRLSVL.

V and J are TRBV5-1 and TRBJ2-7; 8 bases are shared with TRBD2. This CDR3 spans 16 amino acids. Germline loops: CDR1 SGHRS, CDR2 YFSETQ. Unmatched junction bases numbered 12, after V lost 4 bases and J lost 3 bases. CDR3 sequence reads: CASSPGGLAGDYEQYF. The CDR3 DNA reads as TGCGCCAGCAGCCCTGGTGGCCTAGCGGGCGACTACGAGCAGTACTTC. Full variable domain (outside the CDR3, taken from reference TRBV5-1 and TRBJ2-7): KAGVTQTPRYLIKTRGQQVTLSCSPISGHRSVSWYQQTPGQGLQFLFEYFSETQRNKGNFPGRFSGRQFSNSRSEMNVSTLELGDSALYLCASSPGGLAGDYEQYFGPGTRLTVT.

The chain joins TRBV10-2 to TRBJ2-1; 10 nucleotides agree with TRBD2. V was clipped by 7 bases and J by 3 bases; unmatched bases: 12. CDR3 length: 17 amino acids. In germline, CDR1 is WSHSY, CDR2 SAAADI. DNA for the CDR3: TGCGCCAGCAAGACTAGCGGGCCGGTAGGCCTCTACAATGAGCAGTTCTTC. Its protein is CASKTSGPVGLYNEQFF.

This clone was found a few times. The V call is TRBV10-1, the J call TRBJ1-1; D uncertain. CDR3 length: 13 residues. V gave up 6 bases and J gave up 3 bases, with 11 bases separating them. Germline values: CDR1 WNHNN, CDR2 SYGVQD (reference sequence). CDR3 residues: CASSNKIDTEAFF. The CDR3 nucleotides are TGCGCCAGCAGCAACAAGATTGACACTGAAGCTTTCTTT.

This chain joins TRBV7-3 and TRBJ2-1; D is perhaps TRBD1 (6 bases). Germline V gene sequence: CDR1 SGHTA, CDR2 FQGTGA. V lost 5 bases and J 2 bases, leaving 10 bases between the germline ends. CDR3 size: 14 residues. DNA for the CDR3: TGTGCCAGCAGCAATAAGGGGGCCTACAATGAGCAGTTCTTC. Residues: CASSNKGAYNEQFF.

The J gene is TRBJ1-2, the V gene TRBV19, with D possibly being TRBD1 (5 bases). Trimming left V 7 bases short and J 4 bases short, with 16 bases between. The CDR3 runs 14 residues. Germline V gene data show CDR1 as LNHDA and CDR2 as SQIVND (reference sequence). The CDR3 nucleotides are TGTGCCAGTACCCCCGGGGCTACTCGCTATGGCTACACCTTC. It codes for CASTPGATRYGYTF.

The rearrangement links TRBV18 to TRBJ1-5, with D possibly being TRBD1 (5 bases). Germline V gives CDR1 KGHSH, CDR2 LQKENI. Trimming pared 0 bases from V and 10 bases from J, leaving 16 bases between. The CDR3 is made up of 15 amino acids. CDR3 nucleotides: TGTGCCAGCTCACCACCCGGGCAGAGGGGAATCCCCCAGCATTTT. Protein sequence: CASSPPGQRGIPQHF.

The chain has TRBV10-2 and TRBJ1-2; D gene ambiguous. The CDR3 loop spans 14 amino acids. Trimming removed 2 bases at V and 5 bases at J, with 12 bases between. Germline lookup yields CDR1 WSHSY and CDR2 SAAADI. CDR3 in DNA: TGCGCCAGCAGTGAGATGACCGGAAAGTATGGCTACACCTTC. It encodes CASSEMTGKYGYTF.

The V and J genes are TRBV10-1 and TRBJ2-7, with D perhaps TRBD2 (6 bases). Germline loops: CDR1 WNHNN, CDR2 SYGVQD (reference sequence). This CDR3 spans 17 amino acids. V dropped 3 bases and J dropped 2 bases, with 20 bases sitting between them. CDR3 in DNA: TGCGCCAGCAGTGAAACAATAGCGGAGTCGGATACCTACGAGCAGTACTTC. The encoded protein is CASSETIAESDTYEQYF.